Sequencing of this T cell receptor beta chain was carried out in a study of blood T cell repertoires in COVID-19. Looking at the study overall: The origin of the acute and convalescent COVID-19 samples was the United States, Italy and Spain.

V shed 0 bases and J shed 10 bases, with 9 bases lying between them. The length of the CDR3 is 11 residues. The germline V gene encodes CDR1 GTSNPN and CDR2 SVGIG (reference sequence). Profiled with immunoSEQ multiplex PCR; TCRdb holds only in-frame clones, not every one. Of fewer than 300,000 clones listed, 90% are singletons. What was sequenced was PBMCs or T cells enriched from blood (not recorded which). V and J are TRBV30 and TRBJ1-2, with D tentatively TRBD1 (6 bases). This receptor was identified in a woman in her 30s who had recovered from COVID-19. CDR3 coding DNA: TGTGCCTGGAGTGTTTGGACAGACTACACCTTC. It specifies CAWSVWTDYTF.